The 11 T cell receptor beta chains listed next were all sequenced from one sample in a study of beta chain features in type 1 diabetes. Findings of the study overall: Shorter TCRB CDR3s, moderately but significantly so, were found in Type 1 diabetes patients in all four CD4+ subsets.

The investigators reverse transcribed all of the isolated RNA, so they sequenced expressed TCRB transcripts. Profiled with immunoSEQ multiplex PCR; TCRdb holds only in-frame clones, not every one. This table has fewer than 450,000 clones, approximately 13% appearing once. No antigens are known for them. Sample: naive CD4+ T cells from blood. Receptors originate from a woman in her late teens or twenties with type 1 diabetes.

This chain links TRBV25-1 with TRBJ2-7; a weak D match, TRBD2 (6 bases). This CDR3 contains 14 residues. Trimming shortened V by 1 base and J by 2 bases, and 9 bases separated the two germline ends. Looked up from germline, CDR1 is MGHDK and CDR2 is SYGVNS. CDR3 bases: TGTGCCAGCAGTGAATCAGGGAGGACCTACGAGCAGTACTTC. This translates into CASSESGRTYEQYF.

The chain recombines TRBV9 with TRBJ2-6; D is uncertain. The germline V gene encodes CDR1 SGDLS and CDR2 YYNGEE. Deletions cut 0 bases from V and 9 bases from J, with 22 bases between. CDR3 length: 18 amino acids. The CDR3 region has the DNA TGTGCCAGCAGCGTAGAGGCCCGGGTGCCGTCTTTGGTCAACGTCCTGACTTTC. Translated, it gives CASSVEARVPSLVNVLTF.

This clone has only a few counts. V is TRBV11-1 and J is TRBJ2-1; TRBD2 agrees at 8 bases. The CDR3 contains 14 residues. Germline CDR1 and CDR2: SGHAT and FQDESV (reference sequence). V lost 6 bases, J lost 9 bases, and 10 bases stayed unmatched. The CDR3 loop is CASRRGEREFEQFF. Here the CDR3 DNA reads TGTGCCAGCAGGCGGGGCGAGCGGGAGTTTGAGCAGTTCTTC.

This clone showed up just a few times. The chain employs TRBV29-1 and TRBJ2-3, with D hard to call. V lost 3 bases and J lost 4, with 8 bases in between. The CDR3 spans 12 residues. Germline V gives CDR1 SQVTM, CDR2 ANQGSEA. CDR3 in amino acids: CSVDTGSDTQYF. CDR3 nucleotide sequence: TGCAGCGTTGATACCGGGTCAGATACGCAGTATTTT.

The gene calls are TRBV7-9 and TRBJ2-7; D is possibly TRBD2 (5 bases). The ends were cut back, 3 bases at V and 0 bases at J, with 9 bases in the middle. CDR1 SEHNR and CDR2 FQNEAQ come from the germline V gene (reference sequence). This CDR3 is 14 amino acids long. CDR3 nucleotides: TGTGCCAGCAGCTTGTCGGGAAACTCCTACGAGCAGTACTTC. It translates to CASSLSGNSYEQYF.

The chain carries TRBV4-1 and TRBJ1-5; D is unresolved. The ends were cut back, 1 base at V and 4 bases at J, with 5 bases in the middle. CDR3 size: 13 residues. Germline V gene lookup returns CDR1 MGHRA and CDR2 YSYEKL. As DNA, the CDR3 is TGCGCCAGCAGCCAAGTCGGTAATCAGCCCCAGCATTTT. Residues: CASSQVGNQPQHF.

The chain links TRBV13 to TRBJ2-1, with TRBD2 as a possible D gene (6 bases). Germline V gives CDR1 PRHDT, CDR2 FYEKMQ (reference sequence). Trimming shortened V by 0 bases and J by 0 bases, and 21 bases separated the two germline ends. The CDR3 is 20 amino acids. The CDR3 DNA reads as TGTGCCAGCAGCTTAGGCCTCACCGGGAGTGGCCTAAGCTCCTACAATGAGCAGTTCTTC. Residues: CASSLGLTGSGLSSYNEQFF. The full variable domain, its missing parts supplied by reference TRBV13 and TRBJ2-1, is AAGVIQSPRHLIKEKRETATLKCYPIPRHDTVYWYQQGPGQDPQFLISFYEKMQSDKGSIPDRFSAQQFSDYHSELNMSSLELGDSALYFCASSLGLTGSGLSSYNEQFFGPGTRLTVL.

This clone came up a few times. The chain employs TRBV11-2 and TRBJ1-1; maybe TRBD1 (5 bases). V gave up 3 bases and J gave up 4 bases, with 12 bases separating them. CDR1 is SGHAT, CDR2 FQNNGV, per germline. The CDR3 runs 14 residues. The CDR3 DNA sequence: TGTGCCAGCAGCTTCACGGACAAGGGCACTGAAGCTTTCTTT. Translating it yields CASSFTDKGTEAFF.

This clone was counted between two and nine times. The gene calls are TRBV5-4 and TRBJ2-1, with D possibly being TRBD1 (6 bases). CDR1 and CDR2 from the germline V gene are SGHNT and YYREEE (reference sequence). V lost 6 bases and J lost 4, with 20 bases in between. CDR3 size: 16 residues. DNA for the CDR3: TGTGCCAGCACTTCTGGGGGTAGGGGGACATACAATGAGCAGTTCTTC. The encoded protein is CASTSGGRGTYNEQFF.

The table lists this clone with a few counts. The V gene is TRBV11-1, the J gene TRBJ1-5; D is unresolved. Trimming took 5 bases from V and 5 from J, leaving 10 bases between them. Germline values: CDR1 SGHAT, CDR2 FQDESV (reference sequence). The CDR3 loop spans 13 amino acids. The DNA for the CDR3 is TGTGCCAGCAGCAACAGCTGGGATCAGCCCCAGCATTTT. This translates into CASSNSWDQPQHF.

The rearrangement links TRBV19 to TRBJ2-1, with D perhaps matching TRBD2 (6 bases). This CDR3 region has 17 residues. Per germline, CDR1 LNHDA and CDR2 SQIVND (reference sequence). V was cut by 0 bases and J by 10 bases, with 22 bases left in between. CDR3 nucleotide sequence: TGTGCCAGTAGTATAGAGGCGGGACCCCCAAGGTCGTTGGAGCAGTTCTTC. Its translation is CASSIEAGPPRSLEQFF.